A single sample is the source of the 11 T cell receptor beta chains below, sequenced in a study of blood T cell repertoires in COVID-19. Sequencing was performed with immunoSEQ multiplex PCR; in TCRdb, only in-frame clones are kept and a portion is missing. The sample has over 100,000 clones, around 86% seen once; the top ten hold about 2.9%. Sample: peripheral blood. These receptors were taken from a man in his fifties with active or convalescent COVID-19.

The chain's CDR3 is CASSFTANNSPLHF. CDR3 DNA: TGTGCCAGCAGCTTTACAGCAAATAATTCACCCCTCCACTTT. The genes are TRBV13 and TRBJ1-6; D call uncertain. Deletions cut 3 bases from V and 5 bases from J, with 8 bases between. There are 14 residues in the CDR3. In germline, CDR1 is PRHDT, CDR2 FYEKMQ (reference sequence).

The count of this clone is one. V is TRBV2 and J is TRBJ2-1; 11 bases align to TRBD2. The trim removed 7 bases at V and 5 bases at J, leaving 7 bases unmatched. The CDR3 is 15 amino acids. Germline loops: CDR1 SNHLY, CDR2 FYNNEI. The CDR3 region has the DNA TGTGCCAGCATGCCGGGACTAGCGGCGAACAATGAGCAGTTCTTC. Protein product: CASMPGLAANNEQFF.

The V and J genes are TRBV7-8 and TRBJ1-2, with TRBD1 matching over 7 bases. Germline V CDR1 and CDR2: SGHVS, FQNEAQ. The CDR3 spans 13 residues. With 2 bases clipped from V and 6 bases from J, the junction kept 3 bases outside the gene matches. In DNA form, the CDR3 reads TGTGCCAGCAGCTTAAACAGGGGAGATGGCTACACCTTC. This gives the protein CASSLNRGDGYTF.

The rearrangement links TRBV7-6 to TRBJ2-5; maybe TRBD1 (5 bases). CDR1 SGHVS and CDR2 FNYEAQ come from the germline V gene. V shed 0 bases and J shed 5 bases, with 10 bases lying between them. The CDR3 covers 14 residues. CDR3 sequence: CASSLASGRETQYF. The CDR3 DNA sequence: TGTGCCAGCAGCTTAGCGTCAGGGCGGGAGACCCAGTACTTC.

The chain uses TRBV7-9 and TRBJ2-1, with TRBD2 matching over 10 bases. Losses at the gene ends were 4 bases for V and 6 bases for J; bases not matched to a gene: 6. This CDR3 comprises 15 residues. Germline V gives CDR1 SEHNR, CDR2 FQNEAQ (reference sequence). CDR3 in amino acids: CASSSTGTSVNEQFF. DNA for the CDR3: TGTGCCAGCAGCTCAACGGGGACTAGCGTCAATGAGCAGTTCTTC.

This clone was seen ten or more times. V and J are TRBV19 and TRBJ1-5; D may be TRBD1 (5 bases). Per germline, CDR1 LNHDA and CDR2 SQIVND (reference sequence). V was shortened by 7 bases and J by 7 bases, with 17 bases between the two germline ends. The CDR3 loop spans 14 amino acids. CDR3 nucleotides: TGTGCCAGTACCGTAGGGGAAATGAACCAGCCCCAGCATTTT. It yields the protein CASTVGEMNQPQHF.

The chain links TRBV5-1 to TRBJ2-7; 7 nucleotides agree with TRBD1. CDR3 size: 14 residues. From germline, CDR1 is SGHRS and CDR2 YFSETQ. With 3 bases clipped from V and 4 bases from J, the junction kept 7 bases outside the gene matches. CDR3 bases: TGCGCCAGCAGCTCGGAGAACAGGGGTTACGAGCAGTACTTC. Its translation: CASSSENRGYEQYF. Together with reference TRBV5-1 and TRBJ2-7, the CDR3 gives the full variable domain: KAGVTQTPRYLIKTRGQQVTLSCSPISGHRSVSWYQQTPGQGLQFLFEYFSETQRNKGNFPGRFSGRQFSNSRSEMNVSTLELGDSALYLCASSSENRGYEQYFGPGTRLTVT.

The chain links TRBV28 to TRBJ1-6; a possible D gene is TRBD1 (5 bases). Germline loops: CDR1 MDHEN, CDR2 SYDVKM. The V end was cut by 3 bases, the J end by 7 bases, with 10 bases between. The CDR3 runs 14 residues. The CDR3 DNA reads as TGTGCCAGCAGTTTTGGTAGGGGAAATTCACCCCTCCACTTT. Amino acids: CASSFGRGNSPLHF. Drawing the rest from reference TRBV28 and TRBJ1-6, the complete variable domain is DVKVTQSSRYLVKRTGEKVFLECVQDMDHENMFWYRQDPGLGLRLIYFSYDVKMKEKGDIPEGYSVSREKKERFSLILESASTNQTSMYLCASSFGRGNSPLHFGNGTRLTVT.

The genes are TRBV10-2 and TRBJ1-1; perhaps TRBD1 as D (6 bases). Germline lookup yields CDR1 WSHSY and CDR2 SAAADI. V was cut by 4 bases and J by 1 base, with 13 bases left in between. CDR3 length: 15 residues. The CDR3 reads CASSATDRSNTEAFF. The CDR3 bases are TGCGCCAGCAGTGCTACGGACAGATCGAACACTGAAGCTTTCTTT.

This clone appeared a few times. This sequence joins TRBV5-4 and TRBJ1-3; 7 positions agree with TRBD1. Germline CDR1 and CDR2: SGHNT and YYREEE (reference sequence). V gave up 4 bases and J gave up 2 bases; unmatched junction bases: 3. The CDR3 has 14 amino acids. CDR3: CASSIDRAGNTIYF. In DNA, the CDR3 is TGTGCCAGCAGCATCGACAGGGCTGGAAACACCATATATTTT.

V gene TRBV12-3 or TRBV12-4 combines with J gene TRBJ1-1; D unclear. The CDR3 is 13 residues long. Trimming cost V 2 bases and J 0 bases, with 4 bases left between them. The chain's CDR3 is CASSLSVNTEAFF. The CDR3 nucleotides are TGTGCCAGCAGTTTATCGGTGAACACTGAAGCTTTCTTT.